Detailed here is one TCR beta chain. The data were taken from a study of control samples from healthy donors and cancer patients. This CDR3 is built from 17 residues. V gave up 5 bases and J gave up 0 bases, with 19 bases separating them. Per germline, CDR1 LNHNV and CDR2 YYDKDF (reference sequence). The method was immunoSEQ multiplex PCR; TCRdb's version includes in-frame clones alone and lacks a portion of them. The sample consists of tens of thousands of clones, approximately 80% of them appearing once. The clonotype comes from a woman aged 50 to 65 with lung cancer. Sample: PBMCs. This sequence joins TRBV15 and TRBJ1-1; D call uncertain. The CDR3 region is CATSPESPERMNTEAFF. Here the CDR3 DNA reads TGTGCCACCAGCCCGGAGAGCCCCGAGAGGATGAACACTGAAGCTTTCTTT. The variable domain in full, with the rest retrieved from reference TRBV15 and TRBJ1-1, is DAMVIQNPRYQVTQFGKPVTLSCSQTLNHNVMYWYQQKSSQAPKLLFHYYDKDFNNEADTPDNFQSRRPNTSFCFLDIRSPGLGDTAMYLCATSPESPERMNTEAFFGQGTRLTVV.